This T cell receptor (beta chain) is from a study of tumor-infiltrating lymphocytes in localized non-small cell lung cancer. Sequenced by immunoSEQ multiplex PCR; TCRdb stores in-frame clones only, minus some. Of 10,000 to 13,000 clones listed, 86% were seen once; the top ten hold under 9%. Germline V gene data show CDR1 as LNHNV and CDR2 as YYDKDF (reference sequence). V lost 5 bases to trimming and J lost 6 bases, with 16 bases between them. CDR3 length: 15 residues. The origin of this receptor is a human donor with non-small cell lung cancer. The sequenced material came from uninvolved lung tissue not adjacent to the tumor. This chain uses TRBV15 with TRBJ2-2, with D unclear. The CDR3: CATSGELEDAGELFF. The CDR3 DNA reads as TGTGCCACCAGCGGTGAGCTCGAGGACGCCGGGGAGCTGTTTTTT.